These 14 T cell receptor beta chains were all obtained from the same sample, sequenced in a study of cytomegalovirus exposure and HLA in healthy donors. Both 60 Vbeta primers and 13 Jbeta primers went into the PCR. Sequencing was performed with immunoSEQ multiplex PCR; in TCRdb, only in-frame clones are kept and a portion is missing. The data hold fewer than 200,000 clones, with around 82% observed a single time. Sample: PBMCs. The receptors were sampled from a woman aged 25 to 39 in good health and CMV-seropositive.

This clone was observed a handful of times. The chain joins TRBV10-3 to TRBJ2-5, with D possibly being TRBD2 (6 bases). Trimming took off 8 bases at V and 3 bases at J, with 16 bases between the two ends. CDR3 length equals 14 residues. Germline CDR1 ENHRY, CDR2 SYGVKD. CDR3 protein: CAIRSGDGEETQYF. CDR3 bases: TGTGCCATCCGATCGGGGGACGGAGAAGAGACCCAGTACTTC.

The V and J genes are TRBV5-1 and TRBJ2-5, with D possibly matching TRBD2 (5 bases). Per the germline V gene, CDR1 is SGHRS and CDR2 is YFSETQ. The V and J ends lost 0 bases and 0 bases respectively, with 9 bases between them. The CDR3 has 15 residues. DNA for the CDR3: TGCGCCAGCAGCTTGGGATCGGGGTACCAAGAGACCCAGTACTTC. It is translated as CASSLGSGYQETQYF.

This chain links TRBV30 with TRBJ2-7; TRBD1 matches 7 bases. V was clipped by 4 bases and J by 4 bases; unmatched bases: 10. Germline V gives CDR1 GTSNPN, CDR2 SVGIG (reference sequence). This CDR3 comprises 14 residues. The CDR3 sequence: CAWTSGTAIYEQYF. The CDR3 DNA reads as TGTGCCTGGACGTCCGGGACAGCTATTTACGAGCAGTACTTC.

This clone was detected only once. V and J are TRBV6-5 and TRBJ2-1, with TRBD2 identical over 7 bases. Germline CDR1 is MNHEY and CDR2 is SVGAGI. V was pared by 4 bases and J by 6 bases, with 12 bases of the junction left unmatched. CDR3 size: 16 residues. The CDR3, as DNA: TGTGCCAGCAGTTTCGCCGGGGAGGGCTTAGGCAATGAGCAGTTCTTC. The encoded protein is CASSFAGEGLGNEQFF.

This clone has just a few counts. This sequence joins TRBV18 and TRBJ2-1; maybe TRBD2 (5 bases). The CDR3 covers 17 residues. Deletions cut 3 bases from V and 6 bases from J, with 21 bases between. Germline V lookup: CDR1 KGHSH, CDR2 LQKENI. In DNA form, the CDR3 reads TGTGCCAGCTCACCCTCAACCGGGGTATATTCGGGCAATGAGCAGTTCTTC. It specifies CASSPSTGVYSGNEQFF.

This chain links TRBV9 with TRBJ2-3; D is uncertain. Germline V gives CDR1 SGDLS, CDR2 YYNGEE. Trimming cost V 10 bases and J 6 bases, with 18 bases left between them. The CDR3 loop spans 13 amino acids. The CDR3 bases are TGTGCCGGCCGCCGAACACCCAGGGATACGCAGTATTTT. This encodes CAGRRTPRDTQYF.

The genes are TRBV10-2 and TRBJ2-3, with D unclear. Germline loops: CDR1 WSHSY, CDR2 SAAADI. CDR3 size: 14 residues. V was cut by 3 bases and J by 0 bases, with 7 bases left in between. This CDR3 is CASSDGPSTDTQYF. The CDR3 coding sequence is TGCGCCAGCAGTGACGGTCCTAGCACAGATACGCAGTATTTT.

V usage is TRBV5-4 and J usage is TRBJ1-2; D is uncertain. V lost 0 bases, J lost 2 bases, and 5 bases lay in between. Germline CDR1 SGHNT, CDR2 YYREEE (reference sequence). This CDR3 region has 13 residues. This chain's CDR3 is CASSLGRNYGYTF. The CDR3, as DNA: TGTGCCAGCAGCTTGGGCAGGAACTATGGCTACACCTTC.

This chain connects TRBV10-3 to TRBJ2-5; the match to TRBD2 covers 14 bases. The germline gives CDR1 ENHRY, CDR2 SYGVKD. The CDR3 contains 18 residues. V lost 4 bases, J lost 1 base, and 8 bases stayed unmatched. The CDR3 reads CAISGGTSGSFGQETQYF. The CDR3 bases are TGTGCCATCAGTGGAGGGACTAGCGGGAGTTTTGGCCAAGAGACCCAGTACTTC.

J is TRBJ2-7 and V is TRBV30; D is ambiguous. The CDR3 loop spans 12 amino acids. The germline CDR1 and CDR2 sequences are GTSNPN and SVGIG (reference sequence). The V gene lost 3 bases and the J gene lost 0 bases, with 6 bases spanning the gap. The CDR3 DNA is TGTGCCTGGAGCAGGTCCTCCTACGAGCAGTACTTC. This encodes CAWSRSSYEQYF.

The CDR3 coding sequence is TGTGCCAGCAGTTACCGGGGAAGCTCCTACGAGCAGTACTTC. This gives the protein CASSYRGSSYEQYF. The V gene is TRBV27, the J gene TRBJ2-7; perhaps TRBD2 as D (5 bases). Germline-derived CDR1 and CDR2 are MNHEY and SMNVEV (reference sequence). This CDR3 has 14 residues. V was clipped by 4 bases and J by 0 bases, with 10 bases between them.

The V call is TRBV6-1, the J call TRBJ1-2, with TRBD1 matching over 7 bases. The CDR3 is made up of 13 amino acids. J gave up 3 bases and V 5 bases, and 3 bases lay outside the gene matches. Germline CDR1 reads MNHNS; CDR2 reads SASEGT. The CDR3 is CASSLQGYYGYTF. CDR3 DNA: TGTGCCAGCAGTCTACAGGGGTACTATGGCTACACCTTC.

In this sample, this clone turned up once. The CDR3 loop reads CASSSNFSGRRKNEQFF. DNA for the CDR3: TGTGCCAGCAGCTCCAACTTTAGCGGGAGGAGAAAAAATGAGCAGTTCTTC. J is TRBJ2-1 and V is TRBV11-2, with TRBD2 identical over 10 bases. The CDR3 runs 17 residues. The germline V gene encodes CDR1 SGHAT and CDR2 FQNNGV. Germline trimming cut 4 bases from V and 7 bases from J; bases unmatched to any gene: 13.

The chain has TRBV9 and TRBJ2-3, with 15 bases matching TRBD2. Germline V gives CDR1 SGDLS, CDR2 YYNGEE. Unmatched junction bases numbered 10, after V lost 0 bases and J lost 14 bases. This CDR3 is 16 amino acids long. This chain's CDR3 is CASSVEAGLAGGTTYF. The CDR3 bases are TGTGCCAGCAGCGTAGAGGCGGGACTAGCGGGGGGAACGACGTATTTT.